This TCR beta chain was identified during a study of CD8 T cells in Susac syndrome. General study findings and limits: The number of individuals included in the study's TCR sequencing and HLA analysis was acknowledged as relatively small.

V was trimmed by 6 bases and J by 4 bases, leaving 15 bases between them. Germline CDR1 MNHNS, CDR2 SASEGT. This CDR3 has 14 residues. The CD8+ and CD4+ T cells were negatively isolated, with the TEMRA cells enriched by FACS. RNA, at 0.5 to 1 ug, was reverse transcribed with random hexamers. The method of amplification for TCR beta CDR3 was immunoSEQ multiplex PCR, covering 54 Vbeta and 13 Jbeta. Using its own MiXCR run on the immunoSEQ multiplex PCR reads, TCRdb lists one record per CDR3 protein. Of under 200,000 distinct CDR3 sequences detected, approximately 93% appear once; the ten largest clones hold around 0.096%. This clonotype was seen just once. Its antigen is undetermined.

The chain links TRBV6-1 to TRBJ2-5; tentative D call: TRBD2 (5 bases). Sequences were obtained from CD4+ T cells from PBMCs. The clonotype was recovered from a human donor in good health. The CDR3 region has the DNA TGTGCCAGCAGCGCGGGCAGGATAGTAGAGACCCAGTACTTC. This translates into CASSAGRIVETQYF.